The 14 T cell receptor beta chains below were found in one sample sequenced in a study of blood T cell repertoires in COVID-19. Only in-frame clones appear in the TCRdb table, and some are missing; sequencing was by immunoSEQ multiplex PCR. This table has just under 150,000 clones, approximately 81% appearing once. Input material: peripheral blood. All receptors derive from a human donor with acute or convalescent COVID-19. The donor label of this sample is uncertain.

The chain combines TRBV18 with TRBJ2-3; weak D call: TRBD2 (6 bases). This CDR3 has 14 amino acids. The germline V gene encodes CDR1 KGHSH and CDR2 LQKENI. Trimming pared 4 bases from V and 5 bases from J, leaving 13 bases between. CDR3 amino acids: CASSRTTSGDTQYF. CDR3 bases: TGTGCCAGCTCACGGACTACCTCGGGAGATACGCAGTATTTT.

This clone was found a few times. V usage is TRBV24-1 and J usage is TRBJ1-1, with 10 positions matching TRBD1. Per germline, CDR1 KGHDR and CDR2 SFDVKD. The CDR3 is 13 residues long. V shed 3 bases and J 10 bases; nucleotides not matched to a gene: 4. CDR3 in DNA: TGTGCCACCAGTGATCCGGGACAGGGGAGAGCTTTCTTT. Protein sequence: CATSDPGQGRAFF.

V usage is TRBV6-5 and J usage is TRBJ1-5; TRBD1 matches 9 bases. Germline assignment: CDR1 MNHEY and CDR2 SVGAGI. The V and J ends lost 6 bases and 10 bases, in that order; junction bases with no gene match: 10. The CDR3 covers 14 residues. CDR3 coding DNA: TGTGCCAGCAGACCCTTAACAGGGGGCATACCCCAGCATTTT. Encoded protein: CASRPLTGGIPQHF.

The chain uses TRBV15 and TRBJ1-2; D might be TRBD1 (5 bases). V lost 1 base, J lost 6 bases, and 6 bases lay in between. CDR3 size: 12 residues. Per germline, CDR1 LNHNV and CDR2 YYDKDF (reference sequence). CDR3 nucleotides: TGTGCCACCAGCAGAGTAGGGGATGGCTACACCTTC. Translating it yields CATSRVGDGYTF.

The chain is built from TRBV5-1 and TRBJ2-2, with 7 nucleotides matching TRBD1. Trimming at V came to 1 base and at J to 4 bases, leaving 4 bases not matched to a gene. Germline loops: CDR1 SGHRS, CDR2 YFSETQ. The CDR3 is 15 amino acids. CDR3 protein: CASSLQGEFTGELFF. In DNA form, the CDR3 reads TGCGCCAGCAGCTTGCAGGGGGAATTCACCGGGGAGCTGTTTTTT. The complete variable domain, with remaining parts taken from reference TRBV5-1 and TRBJ2-2, reads KAGVTQTPRYLIKTRGQQVTLSCSPISGHRSVSWYQQTPGQGLQFLFEYFSETQRNKGNFPGRFSGRQFSNSRSEMNVSTLELGDSALYLCASSLQGEFTGELFFGEGSRLTVL.

This clone was found once. The chain joins TRBV6-1 to TRBJ2-7; D gene unclear. This CDR3 contains 13 residues. The germline CDR1 and CDR2 sequences are MNHNS and SASEGT. V gave up 3 bases and J gave up 3 bases, with 9 bases separating them. CDR3 residues: CASSEMILYEQYV. The CDR3 DNA is TGTGCCAGCAGTGAGATGATACTCTACGAGCAGTACGTC.

This clone was counted only a few times. This sequence joins TRBV5-1 and TRBJ1-2, with TRBD1 as a possible D gene (6 bases). V was trimmed by 4 bases and J by 4 bases, leaving 17 bases between them. Germline values: CDR1 SGHRS, CDR2 YFSETQ. The CDR3 loop spans 15 amino acids. The CDR3 loop reads CASSISSDRPYGYTF. The DNA of the CDR3 is TGCGCCAGCAGCATTAGCTCCGACAGGCCCTATGGCTACACCTTC.

Written as DNA, the CDR3 is TGTGCCAGCAGCTTAGGTTGGGACTCTTCTAGCACAGATACGCAGTATTTT. Translation gives CASSLGWDSSSTDTQYF. The gene calls are TRBV7-2 and TRBJ2-3; TRBD2 might be the D (6 bases). In germline, CDR1 is SGHTA, CDR2 FQGNSA. With 1 base removed from V and 0 bases from J, the gap between germline ends came to 14 bases. The CDR3 spans 17 residues.

This sequence joins TRBV13 and TRBJ1-4; D gene ambiguous. Between the trimmed V and J ends, which lost 1 base and 0 bases, there was a span of 9 bases. This CDR3 spans 16 amino acids. From germline, CDR1 is PRHDT and CDR2 FYEKMQ (reference sequence). In DNA, the CDR3 is TGTGCCAGCAGCTTAGCGGCGGCCACAACTAATGAAAAACTGTTTTTT. This sequence encodes CASSLAAATTNEKLFF.

This chain links TRBV20-1 with TRBJ2-3; D perhaps matches TRBD1 (5 bases). V shed 3 bases and J shed 2 bases, with 12 bases lying between them. Germline loops: CDR1 DFQATT, CDR2 SNEGSKA (reference sequence). This CDR3 comprises 14 residues. The CDR3 loop is CSASLGADTDTQYF. The CDR3 region has the DNA TGCAGTGCTAGTTTAGGGGCGGACACAGATACGCAGTATTTT.

The chain carries TRBV18 and TRBJ2-4, with TRBD2 matching 7 bases. The CDR3 has 17 amino acids. CDR1 and CDR2 from the germline V gene are KGHSH and LQKENI. V lost 0 bases to trimming and J lost 5 bases; unmatched junction nucleotides: 10. In DNA, the CDR3 is TGTGCCAGCTCACCACCGGTGGGAGGGCCGGGGGAAAACATTCAGTACTTC. The encoded protein is CASSPPVGGPGENIQYF.

J is TRBJ2-7 and V is TRBV5-1; the D gene is possibly TRBD2 (6 bases). The germline CDR1 and CDR2 sequences are SGHRS and YFSETQ. With 4 bases removed from V and 4 bases from J, the gap between germline ends came to 15 bases. This CDR3 comprises 14 residues. The chain's CDR3 is CASSRDGGNYEQYV. The CDR3 DNA reads as TGCGCCAGCAGCAGGGACGGGGGAAATTACGAGCAGTACGTC.

The chain has TRBV7-2 and TRBJ1-1; no clear D. Between the trimmed V and J ends, which lost 1 base and 0 bases, there was a span of 9 bases. This CDR3 contains 15 residues. Germline V gene lookup returns CDR1 SGHTA and CDR2 FQGNSA. The chain's CDR3 is CASSLEAGMNTEAFF. For the CDR3, the DNA is TGTGCCAGCAGCTTAGAAGCAGGCATGAACACTGAAGCTTTCTTT.

The chain couples TRBV5-4 to TRBJ1-1, with 9 bases lining up with TRBD1. CDR1 and CDR2 (germline): SGHNT, YYREEE (reference sequence). The length of the CDR3 is 14 residues. V gave up 0 bases and J gave up 8 bases; unmatched junction bases: 5. CDR3 region: CASSLETGGGEAFF. In DNA, the CDR3 is TGTGCCAGCAGCTTGGAGACAGGGGGTGGAGAAGCTTTCTTT.